Following are 18 T cell receptor beta chains from one sample sequenced in a study of T cell changes during pregnancy in multiple sclerosis. Sequenced by immunoSEQ multiplex PCR; TCRdb stores in-frame clones only, minus some. The sample lists about 79,000 clones, around 95% occurring once. Material: peripheral blood, obtained in the second trimester of pregnancy. Receptors were obtained from a female donor in good health, enrolled as a control in a pregnancy study.

The genes are TRBV5-6 and TRBJ1-2, with 7 nucleotides matching TRBD1. CDR1 and CDR2 from the germline V gene are SGHDT and YYEEEE. The CDR3 spans 14 residues. The junction had 9 bases not matched to a gene; V was cut back by 7 bases and J by 3 bases. The CDR3 DNA reads TGTGCCAGCGAACCGAGACAGGGATACTATGGCTACACCTTC. Amino acid sequence: CASEPRQGYYGYTF.

The chain is built from TRBV7-9 and TRBJ2-3; 10 bases are shared with TRBD1. The V segment lost 5 bases and the J segment 2 bases; nucleotides outside the gene matches: 10. CDR3 size: 17 residues. CDR1 and CDR2 from the germline V gene are SEHNR and FQNEAQ (reference sequence). CDR3 sequence: CASSQTGGAYNTDTQYF. The DNA of the CDR3 is TGTGCCAGCAGCCAGACAGGGGGCGCTTATAACACAGATACGCAGTATTTT.

V is TRBV5-6 and J is TRBJ1-2; the match to TRBD1 covers 9 bases. J lost 0 bases, V lost 2 bases, and 2 bases had no gene match. The CDR3 has 15 amino acids. From germline, CDR1 is SGHDT and CDR2 YYEEEE. CDR3 residues: CASSFTGGANYGYTF. CDR3 coding DNA: TGTGCCAGCAGCTTCACAGGGGGCGCTAACTATGGCTACACCTTC.

The rearrangement joins TRBV7-2 to TRBJ2-3; TRBD2 matches at 11 bases. There are 16 residues in the CDR3. In germline, CDR1 is SGHTA, CDR2 FQGNSA. Trimming removed 6 bases from V and 3 bases from J; junction bases left unmatched: 8. The CDR3 DNA reads TGTGCCAGCAGTGCTACTAGCGGGGGTAAAACAGATACGCAGTATTTT. Translated: CASSATSGGKTDTQYF.

The chain has TRBV10-3 and TRBJ2-3; D uncertain. CDR3 length: 11 residues. Germline assignment: CDR1 ENHRY and CDR2 SYGVKD. V was clipped by 4 bases and J by 6 bases, with 5 bases between them. Written as DNA, the CDR3 is TGTGCCATCAGTGCAGCGGATACGCAGTATTTT. It is translated as CAISAADTQYF.

The chain joins TRBV7-9 to TRBJ2-2, with 7 bases identical to TRBD1. Germline V gene data show CDR1 as SEHNR and CDR2 as FQNEAQ (reference sequence). The CDR3 spans 18 residues. Trimming removed 5 bases from V and 3 bases from J; junction bases left unmatched: 15. This CDR3 is CASSPQRDRVGYTGELFF. CDR3 DNA sequence: TGTGCCAGCAGCCCCCAAAGAGACAGGGTCGGGTACACCGGGGAGCTGTTTTTT.

The chain employs TRBV5-1 and TRBJ1-6; 11 bases align to TRBD1. The CDR3 runs 15 residues. Germline values: CDR1 SGHRS, CDR2 YFSETQ. With V trimmed by 6 bases and J by 9 bases, 8 bases remained unmatched. DNA of the CDR3: TGCGCCAGCAAACCTCTAGGACAGGGGGCTTCACCCCTCCACTTT. Encoded protein: CASKPLGQGASPLHF.

The chain is built from TRBV27 and TRBJ1-5; 9 bases align to TRBD1. The germline V gene has CDR1 MNHEY and CDR2 SMNVEV (reference sequence). The CDR3 runs 15 residues. Trimming took 2 bases from V and 7 from J; bases not matched to a gene: 6. The CDR3 loop reads CASSLDGTGKQPQHF. The DNA of the CDR3 is TGTGCCAGCAGTTTAGATGGGACAGGGAAACAGCCCCAGCATTTT.

The CDR3 here is CASSSRVLSDGYTF. CDR3 bases: TGTGCCAGCAGTTCGAGGGTATTGTCGGATGGCTACACCTTC. This chain uses TRBV9 with TRBJ1-2; D remains ambiguous. The germline gives CDR1 SGDLS, CDR2 YYNGEE. V lost 5 bases and J 6 bases, leaving 17 bases between the germline ends. There are 14 residues in the CDR3.

The CDR3 reads CASGIRAGFYGYTF. Here the CDR3 DNA reads TGTGCCAGCGGGATAAGGGCAGGGTTCTATGGCTACACCTTC. The V gene is TRBV5-6, the J gene TRBJ1-2; the D gene is possibly TRBD1 (5 bases). Trimming stripped 7 bases from V and 4 bases from J, with 17 bases between. The CDR3 is 14 amino acids. Per the germline V gene, CDR1 is SGHDT and CDR2 is YYEEEE.

The rearrangement joins TRBV6-1 to TRBJ1-2; maybe TRBD1 (5 bases). The CDR3 is 14 amino acids. Trimming shortened V by 1 base and J by 5 bases, and 11 bases separated the two germline ends. Germline V CDR1 and CDR2: MNHNS, SASEGT. CDR3 DNA sequence: TGTGCCAGCAGTGAAGTGGGCAGGGTTTATGGCTACACCTTC. Its protein product is CASSEVGRVYGYTF.

As for this clone: Other DNA sequences in this specimen translate into the identical CDR3. This rearrangement joins TRBV5-6 to TRBJ2-2, with D uncertain. The CDR3 contains 14 residues. Trimming took 1 base from V and 2 from J, leaving 6 bases between them. In germline, CDR1 is SGHDT, CDR2 YYEEEE. The CDR3 sequence: CASSLYSNTGELFF. The DNA for the CDR3 is TGTGCCAGCAGCTTGTACAGTAACACCGGGGAGCTGTTTTTT.

This chain connects TRBV5-1 to TRBJ1-6; 10 bases map to TRBD1. V shed 4 bases and J 6 bases; nucleotides not matched to a gene: 7. CDR3 length equals 16 residues. Germline V CDR1 and CDR2: SGHRS, YFSETQ. The DNA of the CDR3 is TGCGCCAGCAGCCCTTTGACAGGGGGCTCTAATTCACCCCTCCACTTT. It yields the protein CASSPLTGGSNSPLHF. Supplemented by reference TRBV5-1 and TRBJ1-6, the full variable domain reads KAGVTQTPRYLIKTRGQQVTLSCSPISGHRSVSWYQQTPGQGLQFLFEYFSETQRNKGNFPGRFSGRQFSNSRSEMNVSTLELGDSALYLCASSPLTGGSNSPLHFGNGTRLTVT.

V gene TRBV30 combines with J gene TRBJ1-5; TRBD1 matches 7 bases. V trimming: 4 bases; J trimming: 3 bases; junction bases outside the gene matches: 27. This CDR3 is built from 21 residues. Germline V gives CDR1 GTSNPN, CDR2 SVGIG (reference sequence). The CDR3 coding sequence is TGTGCCTGGACTCATGACCGGGGAGACTTTAGGACAGGATCGGTCAATCAGCCCCAGCATTTT. Its translation is CAWTHDRGDFRTGSVNQPQHF.

This clone has just a few counts. The genes are TRBV15 and TRBJ1-2, with a tentative D call TRBD1 (6 bases). The length of the CDR3 is 13 residues. The germline CDR1 and CDR2 sequences are LNHNV and YYDKDF (reference sequence). Trimming cost V 4 bases and J 7 bases, with 13 bases left between them. CDR3 coding DNA: TGTGCCACCAGCACCACAGGGATGTTTGGCTACACCTTC. Translation gives CATSTTGMFGYTF. The entire variable domain, with the rest obtained from reference TRBV15 and TRBJ1-2, is as follows: DAMVIQNPRYQVTQFGKPVTLSCSQTLNHNVMYWYQQKSSQAPKLLFHYYDKDFNNEADTPDNFQSRRPNTSFCFLDIRSPGLGDTAMYLCATSTTGMFGYTFGSGTRLTVV.

This chain connects TRBV27 to TRBJ1-5, with 8 nucleotides matching TRBD1. Germline CDR1 MNHEY, CDR2 SMNVEV (reference sequence). The CDR3 is 21 amino acids. The J segment lost 0 bases and the V segment lost 5 bases, leaving 21 bases of the junction unmatched. DNA for the CDR3: TGTGCCAGCAGTCCCCTCCGGACAGGGAAGGTAGCCCGCTATAGCAATCAGCCCCAGCATTTT. It translates to CASSPLRTGKVARYSNQPQHF.

The genes are TRBV7-8 and TRBJ2-7, with 7 bases that match TRBD1. Trimming cost V 4 bases and J 0 bases; bases outside gene matches: 6. The CDR3 extends over 15 amino acids. Germline assignment: CDR1 SGHVS and CDR2 FQNEAQ. Written as DNA, the CDR3 is TGTGCCAGCAGCTGGTCCGGGACAGCCTCCTACGAGCAGTACTTC. Protein sequence: CASSWSGTASYEQYF. The full variable domain, with the rest looked up from reference TRBV7-8 and TRBJ2-7, is GAGVSQSPRYKVAKRGQDVALRCDPISGHVSLFWYQQALGQGPEFLTYFQNEAQLDKSGLPSDRFFAERPEGSVSTLKIQRTQQEDSAVYLCASSWSGTASYEQYFGPGTRLTVT.

The chain has TRBV11-3 and TRBJ2-7; the match to TRBD2 covers 7 bases. V was clipped by 5 bases and J by 2 bases; unmatched bases: 9. The length of the CDR3 is 15 residues. The germline V gene encodes CDR1 SGHNT and CDR2 YENEEA. In DNA form, the CDR3 reads TGTGCCAGCAGCCTCCGGGGGAGGGCGGCCTACGAGCAGTACTTC. It codes for CASSLRGRAAYEQYF.